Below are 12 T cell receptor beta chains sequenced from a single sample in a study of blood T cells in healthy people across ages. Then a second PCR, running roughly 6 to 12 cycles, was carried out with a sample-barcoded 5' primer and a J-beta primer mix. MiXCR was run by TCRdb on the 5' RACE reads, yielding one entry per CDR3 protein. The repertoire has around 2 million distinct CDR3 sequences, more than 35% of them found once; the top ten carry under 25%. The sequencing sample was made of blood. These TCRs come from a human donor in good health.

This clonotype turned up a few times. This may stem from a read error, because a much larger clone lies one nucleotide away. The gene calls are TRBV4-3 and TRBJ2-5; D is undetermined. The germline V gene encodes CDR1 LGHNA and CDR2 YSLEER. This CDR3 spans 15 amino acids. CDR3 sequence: CARSQDISSGETQYF. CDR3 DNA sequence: TGCGCCCGCAGCCAAGATATTTCTAGTGGTGAGACCCAGTACTTC.

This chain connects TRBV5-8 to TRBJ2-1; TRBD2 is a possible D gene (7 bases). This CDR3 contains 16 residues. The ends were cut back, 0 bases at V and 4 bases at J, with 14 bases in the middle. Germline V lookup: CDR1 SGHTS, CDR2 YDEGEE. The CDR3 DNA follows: TGTGCCAGCAGCTTGGCGGTCGGGGGGCCTTACAATGAGCAGTTCTTC. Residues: CASSLAVGGPYNEQFF. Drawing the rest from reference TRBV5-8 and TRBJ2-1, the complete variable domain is EAGVTQSPTHLIKTRGQQATLRCSPISGHTSVYWYQQALGLGLQFLLWYDEGEERNRGNFPPRFSGRQFPNYSSELNVNALELEDSALYLCASSLAVGGPYNEQFFGPGTRLTVL.

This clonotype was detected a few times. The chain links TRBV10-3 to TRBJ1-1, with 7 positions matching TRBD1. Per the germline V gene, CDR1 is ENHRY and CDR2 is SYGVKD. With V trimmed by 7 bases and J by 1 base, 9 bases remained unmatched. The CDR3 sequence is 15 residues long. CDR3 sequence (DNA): TGTGCCATCAAGGGGGCAGGGAGAGAGAACACTGAAGCTTTCTTT. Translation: CAIKGAGRENTEAFF.

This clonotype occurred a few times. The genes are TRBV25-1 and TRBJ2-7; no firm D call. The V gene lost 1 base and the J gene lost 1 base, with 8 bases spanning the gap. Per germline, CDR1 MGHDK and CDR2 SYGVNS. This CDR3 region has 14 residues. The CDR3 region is CASSESGISYEQYF. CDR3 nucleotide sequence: TGTGCCAGCAGTGAATCTGGGATATCCTACGAGCAGTACTTC.

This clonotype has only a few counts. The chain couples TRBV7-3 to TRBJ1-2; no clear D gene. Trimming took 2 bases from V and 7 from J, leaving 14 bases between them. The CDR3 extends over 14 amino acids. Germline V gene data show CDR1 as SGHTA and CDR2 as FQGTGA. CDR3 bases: TGTGCCAGCAGCTTATATGGGCCCGACTCTGGCTACACCTTC. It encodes CASSLYGPDSGYTF.

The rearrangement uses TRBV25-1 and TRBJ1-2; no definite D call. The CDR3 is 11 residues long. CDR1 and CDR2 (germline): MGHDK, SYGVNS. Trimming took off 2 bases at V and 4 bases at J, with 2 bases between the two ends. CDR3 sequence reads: CASSESYGYTF. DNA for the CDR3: TGTGCCAGCAGTGAAAGCTATGGCTACACCTTC.

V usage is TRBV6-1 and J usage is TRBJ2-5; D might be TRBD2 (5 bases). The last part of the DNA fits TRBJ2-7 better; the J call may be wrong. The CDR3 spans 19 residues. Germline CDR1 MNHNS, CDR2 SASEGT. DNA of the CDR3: TGTGCCAGCAGGGGAGAGATCGGAGACGGGCAGGTGTTACTATACGAGCAGTACTTC. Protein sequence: CASRGEIGDGQVLLYEQYF.

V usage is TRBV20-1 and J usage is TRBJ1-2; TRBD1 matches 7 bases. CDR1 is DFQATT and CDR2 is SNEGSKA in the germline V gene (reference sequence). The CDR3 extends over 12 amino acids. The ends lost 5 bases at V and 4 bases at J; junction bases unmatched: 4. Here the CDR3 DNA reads TGCAGTGCTCCACAGGGGTCCTATGGCTACACCTTC. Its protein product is CSAPQGSYGYTF.

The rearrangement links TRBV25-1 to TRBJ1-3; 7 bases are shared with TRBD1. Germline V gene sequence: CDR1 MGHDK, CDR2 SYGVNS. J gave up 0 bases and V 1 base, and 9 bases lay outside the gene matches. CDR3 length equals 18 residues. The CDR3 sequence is CASSEWVPGDSSGNTIYF. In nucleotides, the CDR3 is TGTGCCAGCAGTGAATGGGTGCCCGGGGACAGCTCTGGAAACACCATATATTTT.

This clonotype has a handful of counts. Here the CDR3 reads CASSQDRGINQPQHF. Written as DNA, the CDR3 is TGCGCCAGCAGCCAGGACAGGGGAATCAATCAGCCCCAGCATTTT. V and J are TRBV4-3 and TRBJ1-5, with TRBD1 matching over 9 bases. V lost 3 bases, J lost 3 bases, and 3 bases stayed unmatched. Germline V gene data show CDR1 as LGHNA and CDR2 as YSLEER. The CDR3 spans 15 residues.

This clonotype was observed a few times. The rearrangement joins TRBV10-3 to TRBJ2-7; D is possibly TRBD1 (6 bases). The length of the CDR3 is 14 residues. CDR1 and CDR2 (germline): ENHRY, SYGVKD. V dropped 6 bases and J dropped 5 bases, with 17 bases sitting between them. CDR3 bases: TGTGCCATCAGCGTACAACAGGGTACCCACGAGCAGTACTTC. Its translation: CAISVQQGTHEQYF.

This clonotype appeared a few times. CDR3 sequence: CASSLAVGEGDEQYF. CDR3 bases: TGTGCCAGCAGCTTAGCGGTAGGGGAAGGGGACGAGCAGTACTTC. The rearrangement links TRBV11-2 to TRBJ2-4, with D possibly TRBD1 on 5 matching bases. Near its end, the DNA agrees better with TRBJ2-7, so the J call may be wrong. This CDR3 has 15 residues. Germline V gives CDR1 SGHAT, CDR2 FQNNGV.